The 24 T cell receptor beta chains presented below share a single source sample, sequenced in a study of control samples from healthy donors and cancer patients. TCRdb's copy holds only in-frame clones and misses some; the assay was immunoSEQ multiplex PCR. The table records about 98,000 clones, 79% of them present only once. Material: blood. The receptor source for this set is a woman aged 25 to 39 in good health.

The DNA for the CDR3 is TGTGCCAGCTCACTAAGGCGGACGGACATTAACAATGAGCAGTTCTTC. Protein: CASSLRRTDINNEQFF. This chain connects TRBV18 to TRBJ2-1, with D possibly TRBD1 on 5 matching bases. CDR3 length equals 16 residues. The germline CDR1 and CDR2 sequences are KGHSH and LQKENI. Trimming took 4 bases from V and 5 from J, leaving 18 bases between them. The full variable domain, in which reference TRBV18 and TRBJ2-1 provide the parts outside the CDR3, is NAGVMQNPRHLVRRRGQEARLRCSPMKGHSHVYWYRQLPEEGLKFMVYLQKENIIDESGMPKERFSAEFPKEGPSILRIQQVVRGDSAAYFCASSLRRTDINNEQFFGPGTRLTVL.

This clone was counted only a few times. The V call is TRBV12-3 or TRBV12-4, the J call TRBJ2-7; D might be TRBD2 (6 bases). V was trimmed by 6 bases and J by 4 bases, leaving 10 bases between them. CDR3 length equals 12 residues. As DNA, the CDR3 is TGTGCCAGCAGAGGAGGGGATTACGAGCAGTACTTC. Translated, it gives CASRGGDYEQYF.

The V gene is TRBV12-5, the J gene TRBJ2-1; D uncertain. Per germline, CDR1 LGHNT and CDR2 FRNRAP. This CDR3 contains 16 residues. Trimming took off 6 bases at V and 0 bases at J, with 15 bases between the two ends. Written as DNA, the CDR3 is TGTGCTAGTGGCTACTTCTCCCTCAGCTCCTACAATGAGCAGTTCTTC. Amino acids: CASGYFSLSSYNEQFF.

The chain combines TRBV6-5 with TRBJ2-2; D not resolved. V lost 2 bases and J lost 4, with 5 bases in between. The V gene's germline CDR1 is MNHEY and CDR2 SVGAGI. CDR3 size: 13 residues. The chain's CDR3 is CASSYGLTGELFF. CDR3 nucleotide sequence: TGTGCCAGCAGTTACGGTCTCACCGGGGAGCTGTTTTTT.

J is TRBJ2-1 and V is TRBV29-1; D unclear. Trimming removed 0 bases at V and 6 bases at J, with 0 bases between. This CDR3 comprises 10 residues. Germline loops: CDR1 SQVTM, CDR2 ANQGSEA. The CDR3 DNA is TGCAGCGTTGAAGACAATGAGCAGTTCTTC. Amino acid sequence: CSVEDNEQFF.

The CDR3 sequence is CASSSPGGQSYGYTF. The CDR3 nucleotides are TGTGCCAGCAGTTCCCCCGGTGGACAGTCCTATGGCTACACCTTC. The chain is built from TRBV6-5 and TRBJ1-2; TRBD1 is a possible D gene (6 bases). V was cut by 4 bases and J by 4 bases, with 16 bases left in between. Per the germline V gene, CDR1 is MNHEY and CDR2 is SVGAGI. CDR3 length equals 15 residues.

The genes are TRBV3-1 (or the pseudogene TRBV3-2) and TRBJ2-7, with D maybe TRBD1 (6 bases). CDR3 length: 14 residues. The germline CDR1 and CDR2 sequences are LGHDT and YNNKEL (reference sequence). Trimming took off 0 bases at V and 5 bases at J, with 11 bases between the two ends. The CDR3 sequence is CASSQEHRVHEQYF. CDR3 sequence (DNA): TGTGCCAGCAGCCAAGAGCACAGGGTGCACGAGCAGTACTTC.

The chain employs TRBV3-1 (or the pseudogene TRBV3-2) and TRBJ2-3; D call uncertain. Germline CDR1 is LGHDT and CDR2 is YNNKEL (reference sequence). The CDR3 consists of 17 residues. V dropped 0 bases and J dropped 2 bases, with 15 bases sitting between them. CDR3: CASSQDGFGLATDTQYF. The CDR3 DNA sequence: TGTGCCAGCAGCCAAGATGGATTTGGATTGGCCACAGATACGCAGTATTTT.

In its sample, this clone was seen many times. This sequence joins TRBV6-2 or TRBV6-3 and TRBJ1-1; D possibly corresponds to TRBD1 (5 bases). V was trimmed by 2 bases and J by 3 bases, leaving 10 bases between them. Germline CDR1 MNHEY, CDR2 SVGEGT. CDR3 length equals 14 residues. CDR3 sequence reads: CASSYADSYTEAFF. The CDR3 DNA sequence: TGTGCCAGCAGTTACGCCGACAGTTACACTGAAGCTTTCTTT.

This sequence joins TRBV27 and TRBJ2-1; the D gene is possibly TRBD1 (6 bases). The V and J ends lost 4 bases and 15 bases respectively, with 19 bases between them. Germline loops: CDR1 MNHEY, CDR2 SMNVEV (reference sequence). The CDR3 totals 13 residues. CDR3 nucleotide sequence: TGTGCCAGCAGTTCACAGGGACCAGGGGCGGTGTTCTTC. Encoded protein: CASSSQGPGAVFF.

This chain connects TRBV24-1 to TRBJ2-1; tentatively, D is TRBD2 (5 bases). The germline V gene has CDR1 KGHDR and CDR2 SFDVKD. This CDR3 comprises 16 residues. Trimming removed 5 bases from V and 9 bases from J, with 22 bases in between. Written as DNA, the CDR3 is TGTGCCACCAGTGCACGACTTGGCGGTCCGGCGGGTGAGCAGTTCTTC. Translating gives CATSARLGGPAGEQFF.

This sequence joins TRBV19 and TRBJ1-2; D is unresolved. Trimming took off 5 bases at V and 0 bases at J, with 19 bases between the two ends. Germline CDR1 LNHDA, CDR2 SQIVND (reference sequence). The CDR3 covers 17 residues. CDR3 DNA sequence: TGTGCCAGTAGTCCCGGTCGCTACCAAGCGCCTAACTATGGCTACACCTTC. Amino acids: CASSPGRYQAPNYGYTF.

The chain couples TRBV4-2 to TRBJ1-5, with unresolved D. The germline V gene has CDR1 LGHNA and CDR2 YNFKEQ. The V and J ends lost 0 bases and 7 bases respectively, with 13 bases between them. This CDR3 has 15 amino acids. CDR3 residues: CASSQDAGDWQPQHF. The DNA for the CDR3 is TGTGCCAGCAGCCAAGATGCCGGGGATTGGCAGCCCCAGCATTTT.

The table lists this clone with a count of one. CDR3 sequence: CASIQGAGANVLTF. CDR3 bases: TGTGCCAGCATCCAGGGGGCTGGGGCCAACGTCCTGACTTTC. V and J are TRBV3-1 (or the pseudogene TRBV3-2) and TRBJ2-6; TRBD1 matches at 7 bases. CDR1 and CDR2 (germline): LGHDT, YNNKEL (reference sequence). There are 14 residues in the CDR3. V lost 7 bases, J lost 2 bases, and 2 bases stayed unmatched.

The chain has TRBV19 and TRBJ1-1, with D possibly TRBD1 on 5 matching bases. With 3 bases removed from V and 11 bases from J, the gap between germline ends came to 13 bases. Germline assignment: CDR1 LNHDA and CDR2 SQIVND (reference sequence). This CDR3 contains 12 residues. The CDR3 DNA sequence: TGTGCCAGTAGTATTCAGAGGGGTAGGGCTTTCTTT. Translated, it gives CASSIQRGRAFF.

This chain connects TRBV9 to TRBJ1-3; 7 bases map to TRBD1. Per germline, CDR1 SGDLS and CDR2 YYNGEE. V trimming: 0 bases; J trimming: 3 bases; junction bases outside the gene matches: 9. The CDR3 length is 17 residues. CDR3 DNA sequence: TGTGCCAGCAGCGTAGTTGGGGACAGCGTCTTTGGAAACACCATATATTTT. Amino acids: CASSVVGDSVFGNTIYF.

This clone turned up a few times. The rearrangement joins TRBV2 to TRBJ2-1, with TRBD2 identical over 12 bases. The CDR3 has 15 residues. Unmatched junction bases numbered 2, after V lost 1 base and J lost 7 bases. Germline V gives CDR1 SNHLY, CDR2 FYNNEI. CDR3 sequence (DNA): TGTGCCAGCAGTGAAGTAACTAGCGGGGGGAATGAGCAGTTCTTC. Its protein is CASSEVTSGGNEQFF.

This chain joins TRBV6-6 and TRBJ2-3; D is unclear. CDR3 size: 14 residues. Germline values: CDR1 MNHNY, CDR2 SVGAGI (reference sequence). V lost 6 bases and J 2 bases, leaving 12 bases between the germline ends. This chain's CDR3 is CASSPGSITDTQYF. CDR3 nucleotides: TGTGCCAGCAGCCCCGGCTCGATCACAGATACGCAGTATTTT.

This rearrangement joins TRBV27 to TRBJ2-7; 12 bases fit TRBD1. There are 15 residues in the CDR3. Germline lookup yields CDR1 MNHEY and CDR2 SMNVEV (reference sequence). The J segment lost 4 bases and the V segment lost 2 bases, leaving 3 bases of the junction unmatched. The CDR3: CASSLGTGGIYEQYF. CDR3 in DNA: TGTGCCAGCAGTTTAGGGACAGGGGGCATATACGAGCAGTACTTC.

The chain joins TRBV5-6 to TRBJ1-2; D gene unclear. This CDR3 is 14 amino acids long. Trimming removed 0 bases from V and 8 bases from J, with 14 bases in between. Germline values: CDR1 SGHDT, CDR2 YYEEEE. In nucleotides, the CDR3 is TGTGCCAGCAGCTTGGGCCAGGAGATCCTAGGCTACACCTTC. Residues: CASSLGQEILGYTF.

The CDR3 DNA sequence: TGCGCCAGCAGCTTGGTCCGTAGGAAGGGGGATGGCTACACCTTC. Translating gives CASSLVRRKGDGYTF. The chain carries TRBV5-1 and TRBJ1-2; D may be TRBD1 (6 bases). Germline V CDR1 and CDR2: SGHRS, YFSETQ. V dropped 0 bases and J dropped 6 bases, with 15 bases sitting between them. CDR3 size: 15 residues.

The chain links TRBV10-1 to TRBJ2-3; D is unclear. The V gene's germline CDR1 is WNHNN and CDR2 SYGVQD (reference sequence). With 3 bases removed from V and 0 bases from J, the gap between germline ends came to 10 bases. This CDR3 is 15 amino acids long. The chain's CDR3 is CASSDTNPSTDTQYF. In DNA, the CDR3 is TGCGCCAGCAGTGATACCAATCCTAGCACAGATACGCAGTATTTT.

This clone appeared a single time. This chain links TRBV3-1 (or the pseudogene TRBV3-2) with TRBJ2-7; 10 nucleotides agree with TRBD2. The CDR3 is 15 amino acids. Germline V gene sequence: CDR1 LGHDT, CDR2 YNNKEL (reference sequence). V shed 6 bases and J 2 bases; nucleotides not matched to a gene: 7. The CDR3: CASSHSGGHTYEQYF. In DNA, the CDR3 is TGTGCCAGCAGTCATAGCGGGGGGCATACCTACGAGCAGTACTTC.

The chain links TRBV27 to TRBJ2-1, with D possibly being TRBD1 or TRBD2 (5 bases each). Trimming pared 6 bases from V and 2 bases from J, leaving 11 bases between. Germline values: CDR1 MNHEY, CDR2 SMNVEV (reference sequence). CDR3 length: 14 residues. The CDR3 sequence: CASRDPGPYNEQFF. Here the CDR3 DNA reads TGTGCCAGCAGGGACCCGGGACCCTACAATGAGCAGTTCTTC.